The rows below give T cell receptor beta chains drawn from one sample of a study of graft-versus-host responses after intestinal transplantation. Measured with immunoSEQ multiplex PCR; TCRdb has only the in-frame clones, and not every one. The table has around 37,000 clones, roughly four fifths seen once. The sample was PBMCs, taken less than 1,400 days after transplant. All receptors derive from a human patient who received an intestinal transplant, so some T cells may come from the graft donor. Both conserved end residues are part of each CDR3. The D gene is left open where the match is weak. For some rows the clone size is stated as once, few or many, or as a class when expanded; others skip it.

J: TRBJ2-3; V: TRBV4-2; D: TRBD1; size: few; DNA: TGTGCCAGCAGCCAAGAAGGGGGCCAGAGGACGGATACGCAGTATTTT; CDR3: CASSQEGGQRTDTQYF
J: TRBJ2-7; V: TRBV27; D: .; size: .; DNA: TGTGCCAGCAGTTATACAGGGCGGCAAAGCTCCTACGAGCAGTACTTC; CDR3: CASSYTGRQSSYEQYF
J: TRBJ2-1; V: TRBV6-1; D: TRBD2; size: .; DNA: TGTGCCAGCAGTAAAAGCGGGGCCGGGGGGAATGAGCAGTTCTTC; CDR3: CASSKSGAGGNEQFF
J: TRBJ1-3; V: TRBV9; D: .; size: .; DNA: TGTGCCAGCAGCGTAGACGCCAGGGGTGTACAGGGCTCAAACACCATATATTTT; CDR3: CASSVDARGVQGSNTIYF
J: TRBJ2-2; V: TRBV29-1; D: .; size: .; DNA: TGCAGCGTTGATTTGGGGGCTACCGGGGAGCTGTTTTTT; CDR3: CSVDLGATGELFF
J: TRBJ1-5; V: TRBV10-3; D: .; size: .; DNA: TGTGCCATCACTGACCGCGTCAATCAGCCCCAGCATTTT; CDR3: CAITDRVNQPQHF
J: TRBJ1-4; V: TRBV7-9; D: .; size: .; DNA: TGTGCCAGCAGCTTAGGTCAGCTAGAAAAACTGTTTTTT; CDR3: CASSLGQLEKLFF
J: TRBJ1-5; V: TRBV15; D: .; size: once; DNA: TGTGCCACCAGCAGAGATCTGAGAGGGAGGGGACAGCCCCAGCATTTT; CDR3: CATSRDLRGRGQPQHF
J: TRBJ1-5; V: TRBV19; D: .; size: few; DNA: TGTGCCAGTCTCCAGCCCCAGCATTTT; CDR3: CASLQPQHF
J: TRBJ2-1; V: TRBV10-2; D: TRBD2; size: .; DNA: TGCGCCAGCACGAATTCCCTTAGCGGGAGGGCCAGCAATGAGCAGTTCTTC; CDR3: CASTNSLSGRASNEQFF
J: TRBJ2-6; V: TRBV12-2; D: .; size: .; DNA: TGTGCAAGTCGCTTAGCGTTGGAACCTGACAGTACAGGTGAAGTGGAATCTGGGGCCAACGTCCTGACTTTC; CDR3: CASRLALEPDSTGEVESGANVLTF
J: TRBJ2-3; V: TRBV11-1; D: .; size: .; DNA: TGTGCCAGCAGCTTCACAGATACGCAGTATTTT; CDR3: CASSFTDTQYF
J: TRBJ2-5; V: TRBV7-9; D: .; size: .; DNA: TGTGCCAGCAGCCCGAGGACGGATCAAGAGACCCAGTACTTC; CDR3: CASSPRTDQETQYF
J: TRBJ2-1; V: TRBV15; D: TRBD1; size: once; DNA: TGTGCCACCAGCAGAGATCTTGGGACAGCCTCCGGCAATGAGCAGTTCTTC; CDR3: CATSRDLGTASGNEQFF
J: TRBJ2-7; V: TRBV28; D: TRBD2; size: once; DNA: TGTGCCAGCAGGGCCTCGGGAGTGGGAAGCGGGAGGGCAGGCTACGAGCAGTACTTC; CDR3: CASRASGVGSGRAGYEQYF
J: TRBJ1-1; V: TRBV28; D: .; size: once; DNA: TGTGCCAGCACCCAAGACCCCGCTGCTGAAGCTTTCTTT; CDR3: CASTQDPAAEAFF
J: TRBJ2-7; V: TRBV6-1; D: TRBD1; size: .; DNA: TGTGCCACCATCCGGGACAGTCACTCATACGAGCAGTACTTC; CDR3: CATIRDSHSYEQYF
J: TRBJ2-5; V: TRBV5-1; D: .; size: once; DNA: TGCGCCAGCAGCGCACAAGAGACCCAGTACTTC; CDR3: CASSAQETQYF
J: TRBJ2-7; V: TRBV5-5; D: .; size: .; DNA: TGTGCCAGCAGCCCCCGGACAGTTCCTTACGAGCAGTACTTC; CDR3: CASSPRTVPYEQYF
J: TRBJ2-3; V: TRBV5-5; D: TRBD2; size: .; DNA: TGTGCCAGCAGCAGTAGCGGGGGGGCGACAGATACGCAGTATTTT; CDR3: CASSSSGGATDTQYF
J: TRBJ2-3; V: TRBV7-9; D: .; size: .; DNA: TGTGCCAGCAGCTTAGTAGGCTCAACCTATACAGATACGCAGTATTTT; CDR3: CASSLVGSTYTDTQYF
J: TRBJ2-3; V: TRBV4-2; D: TRBD1; size: .; DNA: TGTGCCAGCAGCCAAGGGACAGGGGGCGCAGATACGCAGTATTTT; CDR3: CASSQGTGGADTQYF
J: TRBJ2-5; V: TRBV28; D: TRBD1; size: .; DNA: TGTGCCAGCAGTTTGGCCGGGGACAGGCAAGAGACCCAGTACTTC; CDR3: CASSLAGDRQETQYF
J: TRBJ1-1; V: TRBV19; D: .; size: once; DNA: TGTGCCAGTAGTACCGGACCCATTTACACTGAAGCTTTCTTT; CDR3: CASSTGPIYTEAFF
J: TRBJ1-6; V: TRBV27; D: TRBD1; size: .; DNA: TGTGCCAGCAGGATAGGGGGCCCCACCTATAATTCACCCCTCCACTTT; CDR3: CASRIGGPTYNSPLHF
J: TRBJ1-3; V: TRBV2; D: TRBD1; size: .; DNA: TGTGCCAGCAAAGGACAGGGGATTAGATCCTCTGGAAACACCATATATTTT; CDR3: CASKGQGIRSSGNTIYF
J: TRBJ2-2; V: TRBV5-1; D: TRBD2; size: .; DNA: TGCGCCAGCAGCCCGGCCCTGAGCGGGGGGGTCGGGGAGCTGTTTTTT; CDR3: CASSPALSGGVGELFF
J: TRBJ2-1; V: TRBV10-3; D: TRBD2; size: .; DNA: TGTGCCATCAGTGGGAACGAAGCGGGGATTACTTACAATGAGCAGTTCTTC; CDR3: CAISGNEAGITYNEQFF
J: TRBJ2-7; V: TRBV6-5; D: TRBD1; size: .; DNA: TGTGCCAGCAGTTACAGGGGACAGGGGCGCGAGCAGTACTTC; CDR3: CASSYRGQGREQYF
J: TRBJ2-4; V: TRBV6-1; D: .; size: .; DNA: TGTGCCAGCAGTGAAGCGGAGGGGAACATTCAGTACTTC; CDR3: CASSEAEGNIQYF
J: TRBJ2-2; V: TRBV5-1; D: .; size: .; DNA: TGCGCCAGCAGCTTGGTACAGTCCACCGGGGAGCTGTTTTTT; CDR3: CASSLVQSTGELFF
J: TRBJ2-7; V: TRBV28; D: .; size: .; DNA: TGTGCCAGCGTCGGACAGACCTACGAGCAGTACTTC; CDR3: CASVGQTYEQYF
J: TRBJ1-6; V: TRBV5-5; D: .; size: .; DNA: TGTGCCAGCAGCACCGAGGGGGGGTCGGGGTATAATTCACCCCTCCACTTT; CDR3: CASSTEGGSGYNSPLHF
J: TRBJ1-2; V: TRBV28; D: TRBD1; size: .; DNA: TGTGCCAGCAGTTTAGGGGACAGGGGTTTTGGCTACACCTTC; CDR3: CASSLGDRGFGYTF
J: TRBJ2-3; V: TRBV2; D: .; size: .; DNA: TGTGCCAGCAGGCGTGGGGGAAGCCAAGATACGCAGTATTTT; CDR3: CASRRGGSQDTQYF
J: TRBJ2-1; V: TRBV5-4; D: .; size: .; DNA: TGTGCCAGCAGCTTGGTCCGGGAGACCGATGAGCAGTTCTTC; CDR3: CASSLVRETDEQFF
J: TRBJ2-3; V: TRBV5-6; D: TRBD2; size: once; DNA: TGTGCCAGCAGCTTGGTAGCGGGGGGAACAGATACGCAGTATTTT; CDR3: CASSLVAGGTDTQYF
J: TRBJ1-1; V: TRBV6-5; D: .; size: .; DNA: TGTGCCAGCAGCCTCGCGGGCCCTATTGAAGCTTTCTTT; CDR3: CASSLAGPIEAFF
J: TRBJ2-7; V: TRBV11-3; D: .; size: .; DNA: TGTGCCAGCAGCTTAGTGAGAGGCACCGCCTACGAGCAGTACTTC; CDR3: CASSLVRGTAYEQYF
J: TRBJ2-7; V: TRBV7-9; D: .; size: few; DNA: TGTGCCAGCAGCGCGTGGACGGGGAGCTCCTACGAGCAGTACTTC; CDR3: CASSAWTGSSYEQYF
J: TRBJ2-5; V: TRBV5-1; D: TRBD2; size: .; DNA: TGCGCCAGCAGCTTACTAGCGGGAGAAGAGACCCAGTACTTC; CDR3: CASSLLAGEETQYF
J: TRBJ2-1; V: TRBV6-1; D: TRBD2; size: .; DNA: TGTGCCAGCAGTGAAATCGGGGGCCTGGCGGGAGGAACCAATGAGCAGTTCTTC; CDR3: CASSEIGGLAGGTNEQFF
J: TRBJ2-7; V: TRBV2; D: .; size: .; DNA: TGTGCCAGCAGTCAGTGGATCTCCTACGAGCAGTACTTC; CDR3: CASSQWISYEQYF
J: TRBJ2-1; V: TRBV30; D: .; size: .; DNA: TGTGCCTGGAGTTCACTAGTGAATGAGCAGTTCTTC; CDR3: CAWSSLVNEQFF
J: TRBJ1-1; V: TRBV28; D: .; size: medium-sized; DNA: TGTGCCAGCAGTCGGGCAGTTGAAGCTTTCTTT; CDR3: CASSRAVEAFF
J: TRBJ1-2; V: TRBV15; D: .; size: .; DNA: TGTGCCACCAGCAGAGGCCGTGTGAATGGCTACACCTTC; CDR3: CATSRGRVNGYTF
J: TRBJ2-7; V: TRBV7-3; D: .; size: once; DNA: TGTGCCAGCAGCTCCCCTGACTGGATTTCCTACGAGCAGTACTTC; CDR3: CASSSPDWISYEQYF
J: TRBJ1-2; V: TRBV6-1; D: TRBD1; size: .; DNA: TGTGCCAGCAGTGAAGGGACAGGGGGCGATGGCTACACCTTC; CDR3: CASSEGTGGDGYTF
J: TRBJ2-2; V: TRBV9; D: .; size: .; DNA: TGTGCCAGCAGCGTAGAGGGTGGGGGGCTCTCCGGGGAGCTGTTTTTT; CDR3: CASSVEGGGLSGELFF
J: TRBJ2-7; V: TRBV7-8; D: TRBD1; size: .; DNA: TGTGCCAGCAGCTTGGACAGGTCCTACGAGCAGTACTTC; CDR3: CASSLDRSYEQYF
J: TRBJ2-2; V: TRBV6-1; D: TRBD2; size: .; DNA: TGTGCCAGCAGGGGAGCGGGGGCGGACACCGGGGAGCTGTTTTTT; CDR3: CASRGAGADTGELFF